One TCR beta chain is described in this entry. The data were obtained in a study of OX40 agonist ivuxolimab in advanced cancers. The CDR3 extends over 15 amino acids. CDR1 and CDR2 from the germline V gene are GTSNPN and SVGIG (reference sequence). V lost 3 bases and J lost 3, with 18 bases in between. The data were produced by immunoSEQ multiplex PCR, yet TCRdb's version contains in-frame clones alone and is incomplete. The table lists some 59,000 clones, approximately 79% of them singletons. This chain joins TRBV30 and TRBJ2-7; D gene ambiguous. Sequences were derived from CD4+ or CD8+ T cells sorted from blood, sampled in a trial of the OX40 agonist ivuxolimab. This receptor was taken from an adult with an advanced solid tumor such as melanoma, head and neck, liver or kidney cancer. The DNA of the CDR3 is TGTGCCTGGAGACTGCCTCGGACGGCTTTCTACGAGCAGTACTTC. Amino acids: CAWRLPRTAFYEQYF.